This T cell receptor (beta chain) was recovered during a study of blood T cell repertoires in COVID-19. Overall study context: There were acute and convalescent COVID-19 samples, and they came from the United States, Italy and Spain.

Libraries were prepared by immunoSEQ multiplex PCR; TCRdb keeps only in-frame clonotypes and omits some of them. Of about 200,000 clones in the sample, around 89% were seen once. V was cut by 1 base and J by 7 bases, with 13 bases left in between. CDR3 length equals 14 residues. CDR1 and CDR2 from the germline V gene are SEHNR and FQNEAQ (reference sequence). The clonotype originates from a man aged 40-55 years with active or convalescent COVID-19. V and J are TRBV7-9 and TRBJ1-1; tentatively, D is TRBD1 (6 bases). Sequencing input: peripheral blood. The CDR3 nucleotides are TGTGCCAGCAGCTTAGGTGGGGACAATGTTGAAGCTTTCTTT. Protein: CASSLGGDNVEAFF.